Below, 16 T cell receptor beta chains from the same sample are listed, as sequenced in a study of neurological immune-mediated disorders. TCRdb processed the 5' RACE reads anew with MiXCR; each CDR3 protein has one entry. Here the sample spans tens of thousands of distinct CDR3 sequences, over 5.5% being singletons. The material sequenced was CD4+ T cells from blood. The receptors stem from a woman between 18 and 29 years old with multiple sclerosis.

DNA for the CDR3: TGCGCCAGCAGCCGTCAAGGGGGCAATGAGCAGTTCTTC. It is translated as CASSRQGGNEQFF. The V gene is TRBV5-1, the J gene TRBJ2-1; D is possibly TRBD1 (6 bases). CDR3 length: 13 amino acids. The germline CDR1 and CDR2 sequences are SGHRS and YFSETQ. Trimming shortened V by 4 bases and J by 6 bases, and 11 bases separated the two germline ends.

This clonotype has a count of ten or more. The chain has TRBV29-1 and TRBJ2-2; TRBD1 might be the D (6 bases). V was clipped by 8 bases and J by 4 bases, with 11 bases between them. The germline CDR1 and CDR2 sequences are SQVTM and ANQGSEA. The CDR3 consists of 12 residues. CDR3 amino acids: CSLDRTTGELFF. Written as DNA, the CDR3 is TGCAGCTTGGACAGAACCACCGGGGAGCTGTTTTTT.

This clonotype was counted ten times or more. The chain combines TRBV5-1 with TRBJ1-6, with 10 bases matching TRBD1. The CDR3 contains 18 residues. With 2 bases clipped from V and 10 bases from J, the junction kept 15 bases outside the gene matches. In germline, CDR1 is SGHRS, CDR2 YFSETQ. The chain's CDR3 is CASSFDRRDRGFGSPLHF. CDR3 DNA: TGCGCCAGCAGCTTTGATAGGCGGGACAGGGGCTTCGGGTCACCCCTCCACTTT.

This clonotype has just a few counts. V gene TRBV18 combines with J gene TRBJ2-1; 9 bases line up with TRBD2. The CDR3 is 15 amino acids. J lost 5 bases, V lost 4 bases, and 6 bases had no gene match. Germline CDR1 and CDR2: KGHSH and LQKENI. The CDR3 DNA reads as TGTGCCAGCTCACAGCATCTAGCGGGGCACAATGAGCAGTTCTTC. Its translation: CASSQHLAGHNEQFF.

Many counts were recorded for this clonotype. The CDR3 sequence: CASSQAMAASSGANVLTF. CDR3 DNA: TGTGCCAGCAGCCAAGCTATGGCCGCGAGCTCTGGGGCCAACGTCCTGACTTTC. The chain employs TRBV3-1 and TRBJ2-6; D is unclear. The V gene's germline CDR1 is LGHDT and CDR2 YNNKEL (reference sequence). Trimming removed 1 base from V and 0 bases from J, with 13 bases in between. This CDR3 has 18 residues.

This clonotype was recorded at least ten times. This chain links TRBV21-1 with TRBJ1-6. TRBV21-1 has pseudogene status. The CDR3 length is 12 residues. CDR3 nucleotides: TGTGCCAGCAGCAAAAGGAATTCACCCCTCCACTTT. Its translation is CASSKRNSPLHF.

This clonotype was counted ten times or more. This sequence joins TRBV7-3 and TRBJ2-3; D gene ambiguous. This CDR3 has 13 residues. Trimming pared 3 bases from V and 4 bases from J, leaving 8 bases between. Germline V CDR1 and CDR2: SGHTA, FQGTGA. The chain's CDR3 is CASSFAGADTQYF. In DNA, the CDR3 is TGTGCCAGCAGCTTTGCTGGGGCAGATACGCAGTATTTT. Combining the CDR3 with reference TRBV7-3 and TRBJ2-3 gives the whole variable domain GAGVSQTPSNKVTEKGKYVELRCDPISGHTALYWYRQSLGQGPEFLIYFQGTGAADDSGLPNDRFFAVRPEGSVSTLKIQRTERGDSAVYLCASSFAGADTQYFGPGTRLTVL.

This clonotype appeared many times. CDR3 in DNA: TGCAGCGTGGGCGGGACGTTAACGGGAAACTATGGCTACACCTTC. Its protein is CSVGGTLTGNYGYTF. The chain employs TRBV29-1 and TRBJ1-2, with D possibly being TRBD1 (5 bases). Germline-derived CDR1 and CDR2 are SQVTM and ANQGSEA. V gave up 6 bases and J gave up 2 bases, with 19 bases separating them. The CDR3 covers 15 residues.

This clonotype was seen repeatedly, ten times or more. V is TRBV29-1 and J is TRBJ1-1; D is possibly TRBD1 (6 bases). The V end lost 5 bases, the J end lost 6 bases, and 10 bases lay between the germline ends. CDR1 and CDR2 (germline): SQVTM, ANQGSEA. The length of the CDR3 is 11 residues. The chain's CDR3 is CSVSGVAEAFF. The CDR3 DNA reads TGCAGCGTTTCAGGGGTGGCTGAAGCTTTCTTT.

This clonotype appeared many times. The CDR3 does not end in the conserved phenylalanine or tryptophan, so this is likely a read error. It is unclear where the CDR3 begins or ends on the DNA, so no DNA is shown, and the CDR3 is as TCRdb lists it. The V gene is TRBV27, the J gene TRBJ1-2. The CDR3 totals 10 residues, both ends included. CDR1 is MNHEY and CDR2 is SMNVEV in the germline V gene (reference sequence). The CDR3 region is CASSLSRTTP.

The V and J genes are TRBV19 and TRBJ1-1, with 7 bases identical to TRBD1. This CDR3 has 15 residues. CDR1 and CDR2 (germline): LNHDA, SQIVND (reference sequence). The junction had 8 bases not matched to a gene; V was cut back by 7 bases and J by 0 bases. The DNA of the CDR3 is TGTGCCAGTATGAGGGACAGAGCAATGAACACTGAAGCTTTCTTT. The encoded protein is CASMRDRAMNTEAFF.

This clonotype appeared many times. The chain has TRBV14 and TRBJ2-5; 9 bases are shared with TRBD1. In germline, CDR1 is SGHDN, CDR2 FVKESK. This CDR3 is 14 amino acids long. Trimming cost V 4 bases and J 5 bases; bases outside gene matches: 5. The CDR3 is CASSLRTGAETQYF. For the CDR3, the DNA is TGTGCCAGCAGCCTCCGGACAGGGGCCGAGACCCAGTACTTC.

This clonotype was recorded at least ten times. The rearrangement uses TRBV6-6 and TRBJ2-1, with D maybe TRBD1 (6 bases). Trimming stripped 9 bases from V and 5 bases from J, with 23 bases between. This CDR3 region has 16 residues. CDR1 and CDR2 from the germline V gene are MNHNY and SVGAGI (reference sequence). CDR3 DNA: TGTGCCAGTGCGTGGGGCCGGACAGCTCTGAACAATGAGCAGTTCTTC. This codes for CASAWGRTALNNEQFF.

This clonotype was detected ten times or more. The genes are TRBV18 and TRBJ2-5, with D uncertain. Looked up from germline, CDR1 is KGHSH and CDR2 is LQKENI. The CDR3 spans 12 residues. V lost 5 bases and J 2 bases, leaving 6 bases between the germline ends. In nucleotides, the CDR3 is TGTGCCAGCTCAGAAGGTCAAGAGACCCAGTACTTC. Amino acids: CASSEGQETQYF.

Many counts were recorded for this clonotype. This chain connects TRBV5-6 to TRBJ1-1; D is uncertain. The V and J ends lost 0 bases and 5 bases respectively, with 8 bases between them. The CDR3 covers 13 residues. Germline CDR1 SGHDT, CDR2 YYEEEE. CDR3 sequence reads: CASSLVETTEAFF. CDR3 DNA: TGTGCCAGCAGCTTGGTAGAAACAACTGAAGCTTTCTTT.

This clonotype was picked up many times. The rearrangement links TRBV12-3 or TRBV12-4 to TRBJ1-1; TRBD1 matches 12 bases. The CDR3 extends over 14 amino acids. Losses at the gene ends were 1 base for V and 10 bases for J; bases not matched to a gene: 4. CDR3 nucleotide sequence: TGTGCCAGCAGTTTAGGGGGACAGGGGGCGAGAGCTTTCTTT. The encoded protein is CASSLGGQGARAFF.